This T cell receptor beta chain is drawn from a study of OX40 agonist ivuxolimab in advanced cancers. As for the study more broadly: Ivuxolimab was an agonistic, fully human IgG2 monoclonal antibody directed against OX40 (CD134), a costimulatory receptor. Intravenous ivuxolimab was administered to patients every 2 weeks at six dose levels: 0.01, 0.1, 0.3, 1.5, 3 and 10 mg/kg. Of the 50 to 55 dose-escalation patients, hepatocellular carcinoma was present in about 19, melanoma in about 15, renal cell carcinoma in 9 and head and neck cancer in 9. A male proportion of roughly 80% and a mean age of approximately 60 years, ranging from 23 to 79, were recorded for the dose-escalation cohort. Patients were allowed to have had prior anti-PD-1, anti-PD-L1 or anti-CTLA-4 therapy, and 40% of the dose-escalation patients had previously received checkpoint inhibitors. Partial responses occurred in three dose-escalation patients, of whom one had hepatocellular carcinoma and two had cutaneous melanoma. The point of sequencing TCRbeta in the periphery was to test whether ivuxolimab changed TCR sequence diversity and drove clonal T-cell expansion. The paper describes the monotherapy dose-escalation part (N of about 47 patients) of the phase I trial of ivuxolimab. General study outcomes and caveats: At doses of 0.1 to 3.0 mg/kg, clonal expansion of both CD4+ and CD8+ blood T cells was observed from baseline to week 6. In partial responders in the 0.1-3.0 mg/kg groups, normalized peripheral clonal expansion was found to be among the lowest, especially among CD8+ T cells. Low levels of normalized T-cell clonal expansion were also seen in some nonresponding patients. After ivuxolimab, expanded clones were on average more numerous among CD8+ T cells than among CD4+ T cells. Antigen specificity was not determined for the clonally expanded peripheral T cells.

The trial excluded patients who had a history of autoimmune disease or who were on systemic immunosuppression. In every dose cohort, peripheral blood was drawn for TCR sequencing at baseline, cycle 4 day 1, and cycle 7 day 1. The samples were taken from a phase I, first-in-human, multicenter, open-label dose-escalation trial of ivuxolimab. Adults with locally advanced or metastatic melanoma, renal cell carcinoma, hepatocellular carcinoma or head and neck squamous cell carcinoma were enrolled in the trial. Before TCR sequencing, CD4+ and CD8+ T cells were separately sorted from peripheral blood. Genomic DNA was extracted from sorted cells for sequencing of the TCRbeta CDR3 region. The immunoSEQ Assay was used to sequence the TCRbeta CDR3 regions. In its TCRdb copy, this immuneACCESS table keeps in-frame sequences only and misses some clones. Where compared with another copy, unresolved V genes explain less than half of these, and the others have no known cause. A total of roughly 100,000 clones appear in this sample, about 90% of them only once. The top ten constitute about 7.2% of the sample.

In regard to this clone: Its antigen is still unknown. No much larger clone exists at a distance of one base, and base qualities are not known.

V has 0 bases trimmed and J has 3 bases trimmed; junction bases matching no gene number 4. Via the germline V gene (reference sequence), CDR1 is SGHNT and CDR2 YYREEE. Inclusive of the bounding cysteine and phenylalanine, the CDR3 is 17 residues long. Of the read, only the CDR3 DNA is kept; its 51 bases are in frame from base 1. The sequence links TRBV5-4 to TRBJ2-3; TRBD2 fits 13 bases in the junction. Sample: CD4+ or CD8+ T cells sorted from blood, taken in a trial of the OX40 agonist ivuxolimab. The receptor was isolated from an adult with an advanced solid tumor such as melanoma, head and neck, liver or kidney cancer. Read as DNA, the sequence is TGTGCCAGCAGCTTGGCCCTGGGACTAGCGGGGACAGATACGCAGTATTTT. Protein translation: CASSLALGLAGTDTQYF.